This TCR beta chain was sequenced in a study of T cells after yellow fever vaccination. This clonotype was detected only a few times. V lost 4 bases, J lost 8 bases, and 15 bases stayed unmatched. The germline CDR1 and CDR2 sequences are LGHDT and YNNKEL (reference sequence). There are 17 residues in the CDR3. TCRdb reanalysed the 5' RACE reads using MiXCR and keeps one entry per CDR3 protein. The repertoire holds about 360,000 distinct CDR3 sequences, around 6.5% seen once, with approximately 15% in the top ten. The specimen comprised PBMCs, sampled 5 days after the yellow fever booster vaccination. This rearrangement joins TRBV3-1 to TRBJ2-1; 9 bases are shared with TRBD2. The clonotype originates from a man aged 25 to 40 who received the YFV17D yellow fever vaccine. DNA of the CDR3: TGTGCCAGCAGCCCCGAATATGGCGGGAGGGCCTCGGATGAGCAGTTCTTC. Translated: CASSPEYGGRASDEQFF.